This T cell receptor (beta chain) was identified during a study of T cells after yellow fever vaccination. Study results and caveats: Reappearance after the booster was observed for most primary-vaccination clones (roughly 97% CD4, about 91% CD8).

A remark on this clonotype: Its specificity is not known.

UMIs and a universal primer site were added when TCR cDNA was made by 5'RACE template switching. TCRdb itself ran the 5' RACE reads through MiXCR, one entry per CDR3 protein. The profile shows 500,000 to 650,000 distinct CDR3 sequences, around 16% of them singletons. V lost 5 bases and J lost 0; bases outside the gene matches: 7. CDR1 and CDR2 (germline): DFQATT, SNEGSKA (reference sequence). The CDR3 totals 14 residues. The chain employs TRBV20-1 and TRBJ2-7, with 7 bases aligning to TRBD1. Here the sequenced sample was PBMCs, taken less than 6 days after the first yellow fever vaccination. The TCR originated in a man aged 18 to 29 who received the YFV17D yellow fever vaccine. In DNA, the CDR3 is TGCAGTGCTCCTCTACAGGGGTCCTCCTACGAGCAGTACTTC. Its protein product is CSAPLQGSSYEQYF.